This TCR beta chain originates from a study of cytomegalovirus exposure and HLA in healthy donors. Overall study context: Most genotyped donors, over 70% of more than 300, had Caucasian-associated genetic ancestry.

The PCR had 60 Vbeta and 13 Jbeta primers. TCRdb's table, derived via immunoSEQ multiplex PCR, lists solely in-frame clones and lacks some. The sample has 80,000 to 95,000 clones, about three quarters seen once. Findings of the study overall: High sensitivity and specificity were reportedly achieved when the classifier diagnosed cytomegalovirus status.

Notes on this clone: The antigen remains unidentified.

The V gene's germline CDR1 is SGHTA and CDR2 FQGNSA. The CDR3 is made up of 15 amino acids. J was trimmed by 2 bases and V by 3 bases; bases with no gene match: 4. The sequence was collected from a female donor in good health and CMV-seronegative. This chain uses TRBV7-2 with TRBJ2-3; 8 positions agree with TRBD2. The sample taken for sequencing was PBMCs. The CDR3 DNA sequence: TGTGCCAGCAGCTTCCGCGGGAGGTTCACAGATACGCAGTATTTT. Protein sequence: CASSFRGRFTDTQYF.